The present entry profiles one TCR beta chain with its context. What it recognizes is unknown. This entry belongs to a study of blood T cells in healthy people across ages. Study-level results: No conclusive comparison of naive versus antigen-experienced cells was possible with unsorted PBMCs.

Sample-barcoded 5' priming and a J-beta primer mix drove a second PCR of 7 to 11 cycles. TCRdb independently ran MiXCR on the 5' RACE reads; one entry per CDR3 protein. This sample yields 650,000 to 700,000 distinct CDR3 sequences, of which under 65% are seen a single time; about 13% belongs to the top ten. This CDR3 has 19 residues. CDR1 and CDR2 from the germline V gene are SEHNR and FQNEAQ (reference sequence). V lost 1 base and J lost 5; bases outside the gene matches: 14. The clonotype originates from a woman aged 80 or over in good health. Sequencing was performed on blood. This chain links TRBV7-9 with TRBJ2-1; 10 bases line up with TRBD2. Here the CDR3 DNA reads TGTGCCAGCAGCTTAGTCGTAGGACCCCTAGCGGGGGAACACAATGAGCAGTTCTTC. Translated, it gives CASSLVVGPLAGEHNEQFF.